Listed here are 9 T cell receptor beta chains from one sample, sequenced in a study of blood T cell repertoires in COVID-19. Sequenced by immunoSEQ multiplex PCR; TCRdb stores in-frame clones only, minus some. Of about 160,000 clones in the sample, around 84% were seen once. Specimen: PBMCs or T cells enriched from blood (not recorded which). Receptor source: a man aged 50 to 59 who had recovered from COVID-19.

This chain uses TRBV7-2 with TRBJ1-3; D is undetermined. Germline assignment: CDR1 SGHTA and CDR2 FQGNSA. Trimming shortened V by 1 base and J by 0 bases, and 4 bases separated the two germline ends. This CDR3 region has 14 residues. CDR3 sequence: CASSLVFSGNTIYF. In DNA form, the CDR3 reads TGTGCCAGCAGCTTAGTCTTCTCTGGAAACACCATATATTTT.

This chain links TRBV6-5 with TRBJ1-1; perhaps TRBD1 as D (5 bases). Trimming cost V 4 bases and J 5 bases, with 20 bases left between them. In germline, CDR1 is MNHEY, CDR2 SVGAGI. CDR3 length: 16 residues. The CDR3 loop is CASSLLAFQGRTEAFF. The CDR3 nucleotides read TGTGCCAGCAGTTTGTTAGCTTTTCAGGGTCGGACTGAAGCTTTCTTT.

CDR3 DNA: TGTGCCACCAGTGATGGGAGCCCTGGCACCTACAATGAGCAGTTCTTC. Translated, it gives CATSDGSPGTYNEQFF. The chain recombines TRBV24-1 with TRBJ2-1; TRBD2 might be the D (5 bases). The CDR3 runs to 16 residues. The germline CDR1 and CDR2 sequences are KGHDR and SFDVKD. V lost 3 bases and J 2 bases, leaving 13 bases between the germline ends.

This clone occurred a few times. This chain joins TRBV7-8 and TRBJ1-3; tentative D call: TRBD1 (6 bases). V shed 5 bases and J shed 2 bases, with 16 bases lying between them. This CDR3 has 16 residues. Looked up from germline, CDR1 is SGHVS and CDR2 is FQNEAQ. CDR3 DNA sequence: TGTGCCAGCAGCCCACGCAGGGGAGAGGCTGGAAACACCATATATTTT. Protein product: CASSPRRGEAGNTIYF.

This sequence joins TRBV4-3 and TRBJ1-2; D uncertain. The CDR3 spans 13 residues. Trimming left V 0 bases short and J 8 bases short, with 10 bases between. Germline V gene lookup returns CDR1 LGHNA and CDR2 YSLEER. As DNA, the CDR3 is TGCGCCAGCAGCCAAGAGTGGGGAGGCGGCTACACCTTC. Translating it yields CASSQEWGGGYTF.

The chain carries TRBV11-2 and TRBJ2-3; D possibly corresponds to TRBD1 (7 bases). Trimming left V 4 bases short and J 5 bases short, with 25 bases between. Germline lookup yields CDR1 SGHAT and CDR2 FQNNGV. CDR3 size: 18 residues. The CDR3, as DNA: TGTGCCAGCAGCTCCCCGAGGGGGGACAGATTACATGGAGATACGCAGTATTTT. It encodes CASSSPRGDRLHGDTQYF. Full variable domain (outside the CDR3, taken from reference TRBV11-2 and TRBJ2-3): EAGVAQSPRYKIIEKRQSVAFWCNPISGHATLYWYQQILGQGPKLLIQFQNNGVVDDSQLPKDRFSAERLKGVDSTLKIQPAKLEDSAVYLCASSSPRGDRLHGDTQYFGPGTRLTVL.

In DNA, the CDR3 is TGTGCCAGCAGTCCCCATGTGGCGGTGAACACTGAAGCTTTCTTT. Translation gives CASSPHVAVNTEAFF. This chain connects TRBV6-5 to TRBJ1-1; no definite D call. Trimming pared 5 bases from V and 0 bases from J, leaving 13 bases between. CDR1 is MNHEY and CDR2 is SVGAGI in the germline V gene. This CDR3 is built from 15 residues.

The V and J genes are TRBV7-3 and TRBJ2-1, with TRBD2 matching 7 bases. Germline V gives CDR1 SGHTA, CDR2 FQGTGA. The CDR3 totals 15 residues. With V trimmed by 1 base and J by 2 bases, 2 bases remained unmatched. In DNA form, the CDR3 reads TGTGCCAGCAGCTTAATCGGGGGGACCTACAATGAGCAGTTCTTC. Translation gives CASSLIGGTYNEQFF.

The chain joins TRBV18 to TRBJ2-7, with 7 bases aligning to TRBD1. The CDR3 consists of 14 residues. Unmatched junction bases numbered 5, after V lost 4 bases and J lost 2 bases. Germline CDR1 and CDR2: KGHSH and LQKENI. Here the CDR3 DNA reads TGTGCCAGCTCACGCCGGGACAGTGCCTACGAGCAGTACTTC. Amino acid sequence: CASSRRDSAYEQYF.